A single sample gave rise to the 7 T cell receptor beta chains below, sequenced in a study of cytomegalovirus exposure and HLA in healthy donors. The PCR used 60 Vbeta and 13 Jbeta primers. Repertoires were generated with immunoSEQ multiplex PCR, while TCRdb's copy carries only in-frame clones and drops some. The table shows some 85,000 clones, with 76% occurring only once. Sequenced: PBMCs. All receptors come from a male donor in good health and CMV-seronegative.

This clone was observed a handful of times. The V and J genes are TRBV4-3 and TRBJ2-7; D perhaps matches TRBD1 (6 bases). The CDR3 is 15 amino acids. Deletions cut 1 base from V and 2 bases from J, with 12 bases between. Germline V lookup: CDR1 LGHNA, CDR2 YSLEER. The CDR3 DNA reads TGCGCCAGCAGCCAAGCTTGGGCAGGGGCCTACGAGCAGTACTTC. Its translation is CASSQAWAGAYEQYF.

The genes are TRBV11-2 and TRBJ1-1; maybe TRBD1 (6 bases). The germline CDR1 and CDR2 sequences are SGHAT and FQNNGV. Trimming removed 5 bases at V and 1 base at J, with 11 bases between. The CDR3 covers 14 residues. The CDR3 DNA sequence: TGTGCCAGCAGCCCCAGACAGGCGAACACTGAAGCTTTCTTT. Its translation: CASSPRQANTEAFF.

This clone has more than one count but fewer than ten. The chain uses TRBV29-1 and TRBJ2-7, with 8 bases matching TRBD1. V trimming: 2 bases; J trimming: 7 bases; junction bases outside the gene matches: 4. CDR1 and CDR2 (germline): SQVTM, ANQGSEA. The CDR3 covers 12 residues. The CDR3 protein is CSVEQGAGEQYF. CDR3 nucleotide sequence: TGCAGCGTTGAACAGGGGGCGGGAGAGCAGTACTTC.

This rearrangement joins TRBV28 to TRBJ2-7, with TRBD1 as a possible D gene (5 bases). Trimming removed 1 base from V and 5 bases from J, with 15 bases in between. The CDR3 is 15 residues long. Looked up from germline, CDR1 is MDHEN and CDR2 is SYDVKM. The CDR3 nucleotides read TGTGCCAGCAGTTTATCCCCAGGGCCTAAGAACGAGCAGTACTTC. It yields the protein CASSLSPGPKNEQYF. The variable domain in full, with the rest retrieved from reference TRBV28 and TRBJ2-7, is DVKVTQSSRYLVKRTGEKVFLECVQDMDHENMFWYRQDPGLGLRLIYFSYDVKMKEKGDIPEGYSVSREKKERFSLILESASTNQTSMYLCASSLSPGPKNEQYFGPGTRLTVT.

The sample holds a few counts of this clone. The chain has TRBV4-3 and TRBJ2-5; 12 nucleotides agree with TRBD2. Germline CDR1 LGHNA, CDR2 YSLEER. The CDR3 length is 17 residues. Trimming at V came to 0 bases and at J to 1 base, leaving 3 bases not matched to a gene. The CDR3 region has the DNA TGCGCCAGCAGCCAAGAGCTAGCGGGGGGGCTCCAAGAGACCCAGTACTTC. The encoded protein is CASSQELAGGLQETQYF.

V and J are TRBV18 and TRBJ1-1; TRBD1 might be the D (5 bases). CDR1 is KGHSH, CDR2 LQKENI, per germline. The V end was cut by 4 bases, the J end by 0 bases, with 15 bases between. The CDR3 has 16 residues. Here the CDR3 reads CASSQTWGEMNTEAFF. CDR3 coding DNA: TGTGCCAGCTCACAAACATGGGGGGAGATGAACACTGAAGCTTTCTTT.

About this clone itself: This CDR3 is also generated by other DNA sequences in the sample. J is TRBJ2-7 and V is TRBV28, with TRBD1 as a possible D gene (6 bases). Trimming stripped 4 bases from V and 4 bases from J, with 11 bases between. The germline V gene has CDR1 MDHEN and CDR2 SYDVKM. This CDR3 has 13 amino acids. DNA of the CDR3: TGTGCCAGCAGTTCCGGGACAAGTTACGAGCAGTACTTC. This encodes CASSSGTSYEQYF.